This passage covers 2 T cell receptor beta chains from one sample sequenced in a study of T cell responses to AZD1222 COVID-19 vaccine. The protocol was immunoSEQ multiplex PCR, while the TCRdb copy is restricted to in-frame clones and leaves out a portion. There are about 120,000 clones in the sample; roughly 88% occur only once, and approximately 8.8% lies in the top ten. Sequenced here: peripheral blood, sampled on day 0 of AZD1222 vaccination. These receptors originate from an adult in good health.

CDR3 amino acids: CASSREGYTF. The CDR3 region has the DNA TGTGCCAGCAGCCGCGAGGGCTACACCTTC. The chain joins TRBV7-9 to TRBJ1-2; D uncertain. This CDR3 comprises 10 residues. Germline V gene data show CDR1 as SEHNR and CDR2 as FQNEAQ (reference sequence). Trimming cost V 5 bases and J 8 bases, with 6 bases left between them.

This chain uses TRBV12-3 or TRBV12-4 with TRBJ2-2; D not certain. The V end was cut by 1 base, the J end by 7 bases, with 4 bases between. The length of the CDR3 is 12 residues. Here the CDR3 reads CASSLEIGELFF. DNA of the CDR3: TGTGCCAGCAGTTTAGAGATCGGGGAGCTGTTTTTT.